A selection of T cell receptor beta chains follows, all from one sample in a study of human T cells and chemical hapten exposure. Each CDR3 protein gets one entry after TCRdb re-called the RACE reads with MiXCR. The table records roughly 380,000 distinct CDR3 sequences, around 5.5% of them present only once. This specimen was whole blood, taken in connection with sensitization to the hapten diphenylcyclopropenone (DPC). The receptors shown here come from a woman between 45 and 65 years old with alopecia areata. Some clones in this sample may be carry-over from other donors' samples. The CDR3 runs from the conserved cysteine through the conserved F or W. The D gene is left open where the match is weak. Only some rows state a clone size, as once, few, many or a class for expanded clones.

D: TRBD1; size: -; V: TRBV28; J: TRBJ1-2; DNA: TGTGCCAGCAGTCCTCACGCCGGGACAGGGAGGGAAGGCTACACCTTC; CDR3: CASSPHAGTGREGYTF
D: TRBD1; size: few; V: TRBV7-8; J: TRBJ2-3; DNA: TGTGCCAGCAGTTATAAACAGGGGGACCCTAGCACAGATACGCAGTATTTT; CDR3: CASSYKQGDPSTDTQYF
D: -; size: -; V: TRBV20-1; J: TRBJ1-2; DNA: TGCAGTGCCCTTTCTCAGGGTTCTGGAGGCTACACCTTC; CDR3: CSALSQGSGGYTF
D: -; size: few; V: TRBV6-1; J: TRBJ2-1; DNA: TGTGCCAGCAGTGACAACGGGAATTGGGGTGAGCAGTTCTTC; CDR3: CASSDNGNWGEQFF
D: -; size: few; V: TRBV7-8; J: TRBJ2-7; DNA: TGTGCCAGCAGCCAACTGGGAGAGCAGTACTTC; CDR3: CASSQLGEQYF
D: TRBD1; size: -; V: TRBV20-1; J: TRBJ1-4; DNA: TGCAGTGCCCCTCTTCAGGGGGCTAATGAAAAACTGTTTTTT; CDR3: CSAPLQGANEKLFF
D: -; size: many; V: TRBV5-1; J: TRBJ2-3; DNA: TGCGCCAGCAGCTTAAAGGGGCGCACAGATACGCAGTATTTT; CDR3: CASSLKGRTDTQYF
D: -; size: -; V: TRBV7-2; J: TRBJ1-1; DNA: TGTGCCAGCCTTCAGGGATGGGTGAACACTGAAGCTTTCTTT; CDR3: CASLQGWVNTEAFF
D: -; size: many; V: TRBV20-1; J: TRBJ1-2; DNA: TGCAGTGCTAGAGTTGGCCAGCTAGCTAACTATGGCTACACCTTC; CDR3: CSARVGQLANYGYTF
D: -; size: few; V: TRBV3-1; J: TRBJ1-3; DNA: TGTGCCAGCAGCCAAGAGGGGGGAGGGAGGCTCTCTGGAAACACCATATATTTT; CDR3: CASSQEGGGRLSGNTIYF
D: -; size: many; V: TRBV6-2/TRBV6-3; J: TRBJ1-4; DNA: TGTGCCAGCAGTTACGACAGAACTGAAAAACTGTTTTTT; CDR3: CASSYDRTEKLFF
D: TRBD2; size: -; V: TRBV5-1; J: TRBJ2-7; DNA: TGCGCCAGCAGCTTGGTAGCGGGGGTAGAGTACGAGCAGTACTTC; CDR3: CASSLVAGVEYEQYF
D: -; size: many; V: TRBV7-6; J: TRBJ2-2; DNA: TGTGCCAGCAGCTTAAAACAGAACACCGGGGAGCTGTTTTTT; CDR3: CASSLKQNTGELFF
D: -; size: few; V: TRBV5-4; J: TRBJ1-1; DNA: TGTGCCAGCAGCCCTAGCCGCCGGGACTCAAACACTGAAGCTTTCTTT; CDR3: CASSPSRRDSNTEAFF
D: -; size: -; V: TRBV27; J: TRBJ1-1; DNA: TGTGCCAGCACCAACAGGGCAGGACGGACTGAAGCTTTCTTT; CDR3: CASTNRAGRTEAFF
D: -; size: many; V: TRBV12-3/TRBV12-4; J: TRBJ1-2; DNA: TGTGCCAGCAGTTTAGTTCGGGACTATGGCTACACCTTC; CDR3: CASSLVRDYGYTF
D: -; size: many; V: TRBV20-1; J: TRBJ1-5; DNA: TGCAGTGCTCGGACAAGGAACAATCAGCCCCAGCATTTT; CDR3: CSARTRNNQPQHF
D: -; size: few; V: TRBV6-1; J: TRBJ1-5; DNA: TGTGCCAGCAGTGAATGGGAGTTTAGCAATCAGCCCCAGCATTTT; CDR3: CASSEWEFSNQPQHF
D: -; size: many; V: TRBV14; J: TRBJ2-1; DNA: TGTCCCAGCAGCCAAGAGGCTAGTCGCGGTGAGCAGTTCTTC; CDR3: CPSSQEASRGEQFF
D: TRBD1; size: few; V: TRBV2; J: TRBJ1-1; DNA: TGTGCCAGCAGGGGGACAGTGTTAAGGATTGAAGCTTTCTTT; CDR3: CASRGTVLRIEAFF
D: -; size: -; V: TRBV5-6; J: TRBJ1-5; DNA: TGTGCCAGCAGCGGAAAGCCCCAGCATTTT; CDR3: CASSGKPQHF
D: -; size: many; V: TRBV7-9; J: TRBJ1-1; DNA: TGTGCCAGCAGCAGGGACGCCGGTAGAGCTTTCTTT; CDR3: CASSRDAGRAFF
D: -; size: -; V: TRBV19; J: TRBJ2-2; DNA: TGTGCCAGTAGTGCAACTGGGCCTACCGGGGAGCTGTTTTTT; CDR3: CASSATGPTGELFF
D: -; size: few; V: TRBV27; J: TRBJ2-3; DNA: TGTGCCAGCAACTTTTCCTCTAGCACAGATACGCAGTATTTT; CDR3: CASNFSSSTDTQYF
D: -; size: -; V: TRBV3-1; J: TRBJ1-5; DNA: TGTGCCAGCAGCCTGGGTTCATACAGCGATCAGCCCCAGCATTTT; CDR3: CASSLGSYSDQPQHF
D: -; size: few; V: TRBV29-1; J: TRBJ1-2; DNA: TGCAGCGTTGAGGCGGTTGGCTACACCTTC; CDR3: CSVEAVGYTF
D: TRBD2; size: few; V: TRBV5-1; J: TRBJ2-7; DNA: TGCGCCAGCAGCTTGGAGACTAGCGGGGTCATCGGGAGGTACTTC; CDR3: CASSLETSGVIGRYF
D: TRBD1; size: many; V: TRBV20-1; J: TRBJ2-3; DNA: TGCAGTGCACGCCATGCCGGGACAGGGTTAAATACGCAGTATTTT; CDR3: CSARHAGTGLNTQYF
D: -; size: few; V: TRBV7-6; J: TRBJ1-1; DNA: TGTGCCAGCAGCTTAGATGAGGGGGGAGCTTTCTTT; CDR3: CASSLDEGGAFF
D: -; size: -; V: TRBV16; J: TRBJ1-1; DNA: TGTGCCAGCAGCCAATTTAAAAGACGAGAAGCTTTCTTT; CDR3: CASSQFKRREAFF
D: TRBD1; size: many; V: TRBV14; J: TRBJ1-2; DNA: TGTGCCAGCAGCCAGGGGACAGGGACTGGCTACACCTTC; CDR3: CASSQGTGTGYTF
D: -; size: many; V: TRBV5-6; J: TRBJ2-3; DNA: TGTGCCAGCACCCTACCTAGCACAGATACGCAGTATTTT; CDR3: CASTLPSTDTQYF
D: -; size: many; V: TRBV5-4; J: TRBJ2-1; DNA: TGTGCCAGCAGCTGGTGGCGGGGCTCCTACAATGAGCAGTTCTTC; CDR3: CASSWWRGSYNEQFF
D: -; size: many; V: TRBV7-2; J: TRBJ2-3; DNA: TGTGCCAGCATCTGGGGTCGTCCAGATACGCAGTATTTT; CDR3: CASIWGRPDTQYF
D: -; size: -; V: TRBV6-5; J: TRBJ1-1; DNA: TGTGCCAGCAGTTACTCGGGACAACCAAACACTGAAGCTTTCTTT; CDR3: CASSYSGQPNTEAFF
D: -; size: few; V: TRBV6-5; J: TRBJ1-1; DNA: TGTGCCAGCAGTTACTTTCCTGGGTCCAGCTCTGAAGCTTTCTTT; CDR3: CASSYFPGSSSEAFF
D: -; size: many; V: TRBV7-2; J: TRBJ1-3; DNA: TGTGCCAGCAGCCTCACATTCCACAGGGTGGCTGGAAACACCATATATTTT; CDR3: CASSLTFHRVAGNTIYF
D: -; size: many; V: TRBV7-2; J: TRBJ2-3; DNA: TGTGCCAGCAAGCAGGGAAGGACAGATACGCAGTATTTT; CDR3: CASKQGRTDTQYF
D: -; size: many; V: TRBV12-3/TRBV12-4; J: TRBJ2-3; DNA: TGTGCCAGCAGTTTCCCACTAGCCCTGTTGTATGCTACGCAGTATTTT; CDR3: CASSFPLALLYATQYF
D: -; size: many; V: TRBV12-3/TRBV12-4; J: TRBJ2-1; DNA: TGTGCCAGCGTGAGGGGCGTCGGGAATGAGCAGTTCTTC; CDR3: CASVRGVGNEQFF
D: -; size: -; V: TRBV5-1; J: TRBJ1-1; DNA: TGCGCCAGCAGCTTGGCCGGACGGGGAGGAGGGACTGAAGCTTTCTTT; CDR3: CASSLAGRGGGTEAFF
D: -; size: -; V: TRBV5-6; J: TRBJ1-1; DNA: TGTGCCAGCAGCGGGACGGCTGAAGGAGCTTTCTTT; CDR3: CASSGTAEGAFF
D: TRBD2; size: few; V: TRBV20-1; J: TRBJ2-7; DNA: TGCAGTGCTAGACTAGCGGGGAGCTCCTACGAGCAGTACTTC; CDR3: CSARLAGSSYEQYF
D: TRBD1; size: -; V: TRBV6-1; J: TRBJ1-5; DNA: TGTGCCAGCAGGGAGGGGAGGGGGCGCAATCAGCCCCAGCATTTT; CDR3: CASREGRGRNQPQHF
D: TRBD1; size: many; V: TRBV29-1; J: TRBJ1-2; DNA: TGCAGCGTTTACAAGGGGGCCTATGGCTACACCTTC; CDR3: CSVYKGAYGYTF